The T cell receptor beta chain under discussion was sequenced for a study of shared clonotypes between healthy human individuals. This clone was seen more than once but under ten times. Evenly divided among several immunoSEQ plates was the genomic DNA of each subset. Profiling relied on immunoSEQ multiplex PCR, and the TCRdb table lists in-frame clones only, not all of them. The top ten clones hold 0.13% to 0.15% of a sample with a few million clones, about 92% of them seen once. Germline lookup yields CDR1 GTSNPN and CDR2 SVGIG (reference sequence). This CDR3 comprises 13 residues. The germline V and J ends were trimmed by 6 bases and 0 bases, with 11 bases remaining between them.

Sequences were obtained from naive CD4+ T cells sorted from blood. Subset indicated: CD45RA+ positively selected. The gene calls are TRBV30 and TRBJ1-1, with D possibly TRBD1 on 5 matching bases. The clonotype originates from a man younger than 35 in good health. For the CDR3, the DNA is TGTGCCTGCGCCGGGACGGTGAACACTGAAGCTTTCTTT. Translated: CACAGTVNTEAFF.